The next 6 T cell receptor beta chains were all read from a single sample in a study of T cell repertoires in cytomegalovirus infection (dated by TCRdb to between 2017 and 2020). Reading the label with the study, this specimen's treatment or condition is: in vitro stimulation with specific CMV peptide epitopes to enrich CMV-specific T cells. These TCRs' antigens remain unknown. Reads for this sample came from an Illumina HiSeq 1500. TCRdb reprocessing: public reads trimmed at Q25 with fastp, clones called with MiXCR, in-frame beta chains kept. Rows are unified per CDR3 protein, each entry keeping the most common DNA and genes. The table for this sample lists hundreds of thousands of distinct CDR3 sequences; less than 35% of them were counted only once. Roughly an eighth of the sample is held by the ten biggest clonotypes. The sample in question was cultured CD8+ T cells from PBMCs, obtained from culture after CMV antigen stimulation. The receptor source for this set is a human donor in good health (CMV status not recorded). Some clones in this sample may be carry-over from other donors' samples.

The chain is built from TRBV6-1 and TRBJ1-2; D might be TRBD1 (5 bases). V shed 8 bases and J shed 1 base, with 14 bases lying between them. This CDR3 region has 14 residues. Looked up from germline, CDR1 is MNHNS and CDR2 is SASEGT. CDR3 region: CASGQKRVNYGYTF. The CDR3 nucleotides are TGTGCCAGCGGACAAAAGCGAGTTAACTATGGCTACACCTTC.

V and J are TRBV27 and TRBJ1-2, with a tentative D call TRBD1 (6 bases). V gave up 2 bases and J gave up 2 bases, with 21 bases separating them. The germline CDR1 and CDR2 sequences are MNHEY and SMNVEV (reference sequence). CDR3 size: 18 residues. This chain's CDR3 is CASSLTGGQNPPNYGYTF. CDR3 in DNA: TGTGCCAGCAGTTTAACTGGGGGCCAAAACCCCCCCAACTATGGCTACACCTTC.

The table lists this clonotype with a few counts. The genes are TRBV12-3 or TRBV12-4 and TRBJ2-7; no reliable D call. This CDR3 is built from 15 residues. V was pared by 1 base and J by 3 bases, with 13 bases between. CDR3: CASSLGHPQDYEQYF. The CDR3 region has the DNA TGTGCCAGCAGTTTAGGGCACCCCCAGGACTACGAGCAGTACTTC.

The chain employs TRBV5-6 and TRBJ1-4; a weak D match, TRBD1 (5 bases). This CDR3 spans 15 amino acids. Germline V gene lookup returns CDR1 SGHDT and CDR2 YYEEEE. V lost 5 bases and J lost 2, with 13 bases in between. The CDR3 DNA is TGTGCCAGCAGTCGGGGGGGAGGCACTAATGAAAAACTGTTTTTT. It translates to CASSRGGGTNEKLFF.

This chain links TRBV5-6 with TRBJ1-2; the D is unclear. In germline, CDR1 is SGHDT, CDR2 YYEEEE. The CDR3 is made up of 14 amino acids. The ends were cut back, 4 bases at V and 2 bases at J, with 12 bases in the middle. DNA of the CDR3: TGTGCCAGCAGCCAACTAACAAACAACTATGGCTACACCTTC. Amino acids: CASSQLTNNYGYTF.

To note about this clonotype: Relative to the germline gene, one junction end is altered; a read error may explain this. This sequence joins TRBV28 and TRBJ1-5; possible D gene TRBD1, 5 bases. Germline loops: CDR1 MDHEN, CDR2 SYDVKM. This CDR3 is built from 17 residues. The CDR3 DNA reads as TGTGCCAACAGTTCCCGGCACCGGGACCGACTCAATCAGCCCCAGCATTTT. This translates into CANSSRHRDRLNQPQHF.